The T cell receptor (beta chain) described here comes from a study of PD-1 and CTLA-4 blockade in melanoma. As concerns this clone: The sample contains more than one DNA sequence encoding this CDR3.

In germline, CDR1 is LNHDA, CDR2 SQIVND (reference sequence). J lost 4 bases, V lost 3 bases, and 6 bases had no gene match. CDR3 size: 15 residues. Assay used: immunoSEQ multiplex PCR; TCRdb lists only in-frame clones, some missing. The top ten clones hold roughly 7% of a sample with about 30,000 clones, less than 90% of them seen once. The sequence derives from a human donor with melanoma. This chain connects TRBV19 to TRBJ2-1, with 7 bases that match TRBD2. The material was CD8+ T cells from peripheral blood, obtained from a patient given anti-PD-1 treatment. DNA of the CDR3: TGTGCCAGTAGTATGTCGCTAGCGGTTTACAATGAGCAGTTCTTC. It yields the protein CASSMSLAVYNEQFF.